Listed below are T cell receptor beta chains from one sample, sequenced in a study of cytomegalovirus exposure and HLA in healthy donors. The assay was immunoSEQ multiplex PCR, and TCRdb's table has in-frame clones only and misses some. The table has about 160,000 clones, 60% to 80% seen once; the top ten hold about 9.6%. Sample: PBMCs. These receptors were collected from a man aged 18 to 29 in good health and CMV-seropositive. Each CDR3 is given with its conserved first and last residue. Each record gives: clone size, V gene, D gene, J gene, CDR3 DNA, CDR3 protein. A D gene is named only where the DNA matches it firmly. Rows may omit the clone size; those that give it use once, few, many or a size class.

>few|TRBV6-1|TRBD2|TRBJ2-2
TGTGCCAGCAGTGAACGGCACGGGGGACTAGCGACCGGGGAGCTGTTTTTT
CASSERHGGLATGELFF
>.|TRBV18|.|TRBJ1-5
TGTGCCAGCTCACCAAGTTTAGTGGTTGTTAATCAGCCCCAGCATTTT
CASSPSLVVVNQPQHF
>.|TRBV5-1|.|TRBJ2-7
TGCGCCAGCAGCTTGGTGGGCAGTACCTACGAGCAGTACTTC
CASSLVGSTYEQYF
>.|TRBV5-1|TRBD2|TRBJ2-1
TGCGCCAGCAGCTTGGCAGTGCTAGCGGGGGGAGAGCAGTTCTTC
CASSLAVLAGGEQFF
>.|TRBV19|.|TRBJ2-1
TGTGCCAGTAGTCACAGGGCTATCTACAATGAGCAGTTCTTC
CASSHRAIYNEQFF
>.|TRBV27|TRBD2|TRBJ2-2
TGTGCCAGCAGCTTGGGGGAGGGGACTAGGGCCACCGGGGAGCTGTTTTTT
CASSLGEGTRATGELFF
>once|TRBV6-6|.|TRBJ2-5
TGTGCCAGCAGCCGTAGCGCTCAAGAGACCCAGTACTTC
CASSRSAQETQYF
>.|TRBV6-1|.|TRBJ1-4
TGTGCCAGCAGTGACTTAGGAAGGAGATTAGAAAAACTGTTTTTT
CASSDLGRRLEKLFF
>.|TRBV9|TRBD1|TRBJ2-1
TGTGCCAGCAGCCAGAGGGGCGGGGGGACAGGGGGCCTCAATGAGCAGTTCTTC
CASSQRGGGTGGLNEQFF
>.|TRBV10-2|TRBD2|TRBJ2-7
TGCGCCAGCAGTTTAGCGGGAGGGCCTGTCTCCTACGAGCAGTACTTC
CASSLAGGPVSYEQYF
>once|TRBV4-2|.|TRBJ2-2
TGTGCCAGCAGCCAAGATGTTTGGGGGCTCGCGAACACCGGGGAGCTGTTTTTT
CASSQDVWGLANTGELFF
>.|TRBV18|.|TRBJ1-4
TGTGCCAGCTCACCTTACGCGCAAGGACAGCCCAGAGTAGAAAAACTGTTTTTT
CASSPYAQGQPRVEKLFF
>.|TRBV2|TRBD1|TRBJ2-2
TGTGCCAGCAGTGAATTCAGGGGGCAGGGGGAGCTGTTTTTT
CASSEFRGQGELFF
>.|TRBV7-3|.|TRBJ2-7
TGTGCCAGCAGTCTAACGGGAGCGGGCTACGAGCAGTACTTC
CASSLTGAGYEQYF
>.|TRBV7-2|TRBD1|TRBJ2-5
TGTGCCAGCAGCCGTCGAGGGGGCGGTGCTTGGGAGACCCAGTACTTC
CASSRRGGGAWETQYF
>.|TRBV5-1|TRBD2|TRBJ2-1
TGCGCCAGCAGCCTAGTAGCGGGAATAAGGAATGAGCAGTTCTTC
CASSLVAGIRNEQFF
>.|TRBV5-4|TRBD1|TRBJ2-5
TGTGCCAGTGCACCAGGGGGCCGCCAAGAGACCCAGTACTTC
CASAPGGRQETQYF
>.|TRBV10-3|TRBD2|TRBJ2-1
TGTGCCATCAAGGAGCCCGCGGGAGGGTTCGGGGCACACAATGAGCAGTTCTTC
CAIKEPAGGFGAHNEQFF
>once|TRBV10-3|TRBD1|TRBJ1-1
TGTGCCATCAGTGAGTCAGCGACAGGGTTCGCTTTCTTT
CAISESATGFAFF
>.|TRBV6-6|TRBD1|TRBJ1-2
TGTGCCAGCAGGGGGACAGAGCGGACAGGAGGCCTGGGCTACACCTTC
CASRGTERTGGLGYTF
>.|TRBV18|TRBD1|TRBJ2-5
TGTGCCAGCTCATCGACAGGGTCGTATCGTTCAGAGACCCAGTACTTC
CASSSTGSYRSETQYF
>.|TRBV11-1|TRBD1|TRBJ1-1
TGTGCCAGCAGCTCGGGACAGGGCTACACTGAAGCTTTCTTT
CASSSGQGYTEAFF
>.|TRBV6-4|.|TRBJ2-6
TGTGCCAGCAGTGCTCGGGTAATCACTGGGGCCAACGTCCTGACTTTC
CASSARVITGANVLTF
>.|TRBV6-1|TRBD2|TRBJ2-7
TGTGCCAGCAGTTCGTCTTTAGCGGGAGACTACGAGCAGTACTTC
CASSSSLAGDYEQYF
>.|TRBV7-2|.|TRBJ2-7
TGTGCCAGCAGCCTTCGAACATACGAGCAGTACTTC
CASSLRTYEQYF
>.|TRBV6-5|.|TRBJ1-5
TGTGCCAGCAAGGGGTGGGGCAATCAGCCCCAGCATTTT
CASKGWGNQPQHF
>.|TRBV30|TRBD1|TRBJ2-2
TGTGCCTGGGGGACAGGGCCCACCGGGGAGCTGTTTTTT
CAWGTGPTGELFF
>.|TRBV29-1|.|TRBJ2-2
TGCAGCGTTGCCTGGCTTTACACCGGGGAGCTGTTTTTT
CSVAWLYTGELFF
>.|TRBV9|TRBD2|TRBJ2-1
TGTGCCAGCAGCGATCGACTAGCAATCGGTCCAAGGACCGGAAATGAGCAGTTCTTC
CASSDRLAIGPRTGNEQFF
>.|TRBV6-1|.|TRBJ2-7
TGTGCCAGCAGTGAAGCGCAGCGTCGGGAGCAGTACTTC
CASSEAQRREQYF
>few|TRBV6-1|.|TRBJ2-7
TGTGCCAGCAGTGATGTTTCGGAGTTTGTAGTCGAGCAGTACTTC
CASSDVSEFVVEQYF
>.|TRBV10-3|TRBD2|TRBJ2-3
TGTGCCATCAGCAGAGTGGGGGGGAGCACAGATACGCAGTATTTT
CAISRVGGSTDTQYF
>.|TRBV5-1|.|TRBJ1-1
TGCGCCAGCAGCTTGGACAACATGAACACTGAAGCTTTCTTT
CASSLDNMNTEAFF
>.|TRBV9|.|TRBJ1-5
TGTGCCAGCAGCGTAGGCGGTGGAGGCAATCAGCCCCAGCATTTT
CASSVGGGGNQPQHF
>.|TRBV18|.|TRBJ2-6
TGTGCCAGCTCACCACTGGGCTTGGAGGCTGGGGCCAACGTCCTGACTTTC
CASSPLGLEAGANVLTF
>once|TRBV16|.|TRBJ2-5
TGTGCCAGCAGCCAATTGAGTCCTTCCATAGAGACCCAGTACTTC
CASSQLSPSIETQYF
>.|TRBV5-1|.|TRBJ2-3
TGCGCCAGCAGCTTGGGCTCACACCCCACAGATACGCAGTATTTT
CASSLGSHPTDTQYF
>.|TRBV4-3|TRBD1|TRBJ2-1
TGCGCCAGCAGCCAAGATCCGATGGGACAGGGGGCGCAGGAGCAGTTCTTC
CASSQDPMGQGAQEQFF
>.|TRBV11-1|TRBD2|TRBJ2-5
TGTGCCAGCAGCTCCTCGGGACTAGCGGGAGTATTAGAGACCCAGTACTTC
CASSSSGLAGVLETQYF
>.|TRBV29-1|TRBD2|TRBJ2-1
TGCAGCGCTGTCTGGAGGGCCCTAGCGGGTGGCCTAAATGAGCAGTTCTTC
CSAVWRALAGGLNEQFF
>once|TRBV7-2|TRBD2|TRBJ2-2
TGTGCCAGCAGCTTACCCCTAGCGGGAGACACCGGGGAGCTGTTTTTT
CASSLPLAGDTGELFF
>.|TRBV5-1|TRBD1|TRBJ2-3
TGCGCCAGCAGCTTGGGACAGGGGGCCGTCACAGATACGCAGTATTTT
CASSLGQGAVTDTQYF
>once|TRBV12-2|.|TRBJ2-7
TGTGCTGGTCTGCGGGAGTTTCTAGGCTACGAGCAGTACTTC
CAGLREFLGYEQYF
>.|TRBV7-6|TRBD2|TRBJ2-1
TGTGCCAGCAGCTTAATAGCCGGGACTAGCGGCCACAATGAGCAGTTCTTC
CASSLIAGTSGHNEQFF
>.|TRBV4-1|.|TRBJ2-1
TGCGCCAGCAGCCTCCTCGATCGCGTCCAGGATGAGCAGTTCTTC
CASSLLDRVQDEQFF
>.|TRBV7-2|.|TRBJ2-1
TGTGCCAGCAGCTTAGACTCGGGTGGATACAATGAGCAGTTCTTC
CASSLDSGGYNEQFF
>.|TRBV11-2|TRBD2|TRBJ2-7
TGTGCCAGCAGCCTTAGCGGGAGCAGCTCCTACGAGCAGTACTTC
CASSLSGSSSYEQYF
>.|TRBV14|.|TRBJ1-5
TGTGCCAGCAGTTCAGGGTACAATCAGCCCCAGCATTTT
CASSSGYNQPQHF
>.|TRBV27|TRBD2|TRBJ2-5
TGTGCTAGCAGACGGACTAGCGGGGGCCCCGAGGAGACCCAGTACTTC
CASRRTSGGPEETQYF
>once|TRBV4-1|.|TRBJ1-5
TGCGCCAGCAGCCAAACACCCCATAGCAATCAGCCCCAGCATTTT
CASSQTPHSNQPQHF
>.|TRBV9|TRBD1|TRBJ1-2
TGTGCCAGCAGCGTAGGGGAAACGGGACAGGGATATGGCTACACCTTC
CASSVGETGQGYGYTF